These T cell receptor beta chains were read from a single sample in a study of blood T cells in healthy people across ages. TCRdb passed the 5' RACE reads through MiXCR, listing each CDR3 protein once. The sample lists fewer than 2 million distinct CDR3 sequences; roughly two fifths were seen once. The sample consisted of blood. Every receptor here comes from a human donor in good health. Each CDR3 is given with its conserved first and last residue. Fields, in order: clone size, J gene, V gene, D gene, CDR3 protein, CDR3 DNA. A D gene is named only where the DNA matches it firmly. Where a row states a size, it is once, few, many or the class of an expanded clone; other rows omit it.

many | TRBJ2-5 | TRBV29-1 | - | CSVVGGPETQYF | TGCAGCGTTGTGGGGGGCCCAGAGACCCAGTACTTC
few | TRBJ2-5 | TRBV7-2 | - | CASSSPRSPDQETQYF | TGTGCCAGCAGCTCCCCAAGGTCCCCTGATCAAGAGACCCAGTACTTC
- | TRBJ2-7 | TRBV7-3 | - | CASSVSQGSFYEQYF | TGTGCCAGCAGCGTGTCACAGGGTTCTTTCTACGAGCAGTACTTC
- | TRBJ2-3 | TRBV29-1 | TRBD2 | CSPHRVAGAGSTDTQYF | TGCAGCCCCCACCGGGTAGCGGGGGCCGGAAGCACAGATACGCAGTATTTT
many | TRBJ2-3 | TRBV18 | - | CASSPQTDTQYF | TGTGCCAGCTCACCTCAGACAGATACGCAGTATTTT
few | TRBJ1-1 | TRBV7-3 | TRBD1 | CASSSLSGGNTEAFF | TGTGCCAGCAGCTCATTGTCAGGGGGGAACACTGAAGCTTTCTTT
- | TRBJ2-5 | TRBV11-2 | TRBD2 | CASSAHWGLAEFHQETQYF | TGTGCCAGCAGCGCACACTGGGGACTAGCCGAGTTTCACCAAGAGACCCAGTACTTC
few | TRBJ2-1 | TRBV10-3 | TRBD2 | CAISEAGGPNEQFF | TGTGCCATCAGTGAAGCGGGGGGGCCCAATGAGCAGTTCTTC
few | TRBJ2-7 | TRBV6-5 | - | CASSYSMLGDSYEQYF | TGTGCCAGCAGTTACTCGATGCTAGGGGACTCCTACGAGCAGTACTTC
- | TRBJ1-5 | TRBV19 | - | CASSAGASREGYSNQPQHF | TGTGCCAGTAGTGCGGGGGCGTCCAGGGAGGGCTATAGCAATCAGCCCCAGCATTTT
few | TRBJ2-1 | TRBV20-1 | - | CSARGTRGDNEQFF | TGCAGTGCTAGAGGTACCAGGGGGGACAATGAGCAGTTCTTC
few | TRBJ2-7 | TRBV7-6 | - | CASSLAAGTREQYF | TGTGCCAGCAGCTTAGCGGCCGGGACCCGCGAGCAGTACTTC
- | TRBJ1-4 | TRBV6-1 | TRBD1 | CASSDATGVAEKLFF | TGTGCCAGCAGTGACGCGACAGGGGTTGCGGAAAAACTGTTTTTT
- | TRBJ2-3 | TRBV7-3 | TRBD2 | CASSLSGLVGDTQYF | TGTGCCAGCAGCTTATCTGGACTAGTTGGAGATACGCAGTATTTT
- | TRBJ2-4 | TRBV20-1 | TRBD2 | CSAREAAGGAKNIQYF | TGCAGTGCTAGAGAGGCAGCGGGGGGAGCCAAAAACATTCAGTACTTC
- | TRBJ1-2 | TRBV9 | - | CASSVYSGNGYTF | TGTGCCAGCAGCGTGTATAGCGGGAATGGCTACACCTTC
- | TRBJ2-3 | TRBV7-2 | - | CASSLTSYGGFTDTQYF | TGTGCCAGCAGCTTAACCTCTTACGGGGGCTTCACAGATACGCAGTATTTT
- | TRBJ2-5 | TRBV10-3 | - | CAVKGSLQETQYF | TGTGCCGTCAAGGGCAGTCTCCAAGAGACCCAGTACTTC
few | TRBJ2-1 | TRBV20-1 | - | CSARDWTNGGNNEQFF | TGCAGTGCTAGAGATTGGACTAACGGGGGTAACAATGAGCAGTTCTTC
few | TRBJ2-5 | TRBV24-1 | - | CATSEYAKVETQYF | TGTGCCACCAGTGAATACGCTAAGGTGGAGACCCAGTACTTC
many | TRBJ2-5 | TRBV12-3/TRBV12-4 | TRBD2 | CASSSTSGVQYF | TGTGCCAGCAGTTCGACTAGCGGAGTGCAGTACTTC
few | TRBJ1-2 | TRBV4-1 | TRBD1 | CASSQDGQGNYGYTF | TGCGCCAGCAGCCAAGACGGACAGGGGAACTATGGCTACACCTTC
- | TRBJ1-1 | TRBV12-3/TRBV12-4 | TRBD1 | CASSLREGAPEAFF | TGTGCCAGCAGTTTACGGGAGGGGGCACCTGAAGCTTTCTTT
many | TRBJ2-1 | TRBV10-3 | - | CAIGGGAYNEQFF | TGTGCCATCGGGGGGGGCGCCTACAATGAGCAGTTCTTC
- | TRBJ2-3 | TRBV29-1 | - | CSGQGSRTDTQYF | TGCAGCGGGCAGGGGTCCCGCACAGATACGCAGTATTTT
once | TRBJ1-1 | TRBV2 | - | CASSTGTRTEAFF | TGTGCCAGCAGTACAGGGACGAGGACTGAAGCTTTCTTT
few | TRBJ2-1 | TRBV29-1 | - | CSVERGLSYNEQFF | TGCAGCGTTGAAAGGGGACTCTCCTACAATGAGCAGTTCTTC
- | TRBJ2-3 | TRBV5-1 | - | CASSFGGRREGVTQYF | TGCGCCAGCAGCTTTGGGGGGCGTCGCGAAGGAGTCACGCAGTATTTT
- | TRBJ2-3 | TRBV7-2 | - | CASSLSWGYTDTQYF | TGTGCCAGCAGCTTATCGTGGGGGTACACAGATACGCAGTATTTT
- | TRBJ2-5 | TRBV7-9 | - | CASSLAVGQYQETQYF | TGTGCCAGCAGCTTAGCGGTCGGTCAGTACCAAGAGACCCAGTACTTC
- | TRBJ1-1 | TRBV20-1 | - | CSARVDTEAFF | TGCAGTGCTAGAGTGGACACTGAAGCTTTCTTT
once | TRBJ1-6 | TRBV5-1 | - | CASSPGGQINSPLHF | TGCGCCAGCAGCCCGGGCGGACAGATTAATTCACCCCTCCACTTT
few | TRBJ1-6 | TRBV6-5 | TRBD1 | CASSPETGDNSPLHF | TGTGCCAGCAGCCCTGAGACAGGGGATAATTCACCCCTCCACTTT
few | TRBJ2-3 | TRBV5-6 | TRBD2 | CASSLGTRGFTDTQYF | TGTGCCAGCAGCTTGGGGACGCGGGGGTTCACAGATACGCAGTATTTT
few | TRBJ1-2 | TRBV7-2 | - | CASSLERAGSSGYTF | TGTGCCAGCAGCTTAGAACGGGCGGGGTCCTCGGGATACACCTTC
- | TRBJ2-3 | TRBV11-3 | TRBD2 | CASSESPSGRTQYF | TGTGCCAGCAGCGAGAGTCCCAGCGGGAGGACGCAGTATTTT
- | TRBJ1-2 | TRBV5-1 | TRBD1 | CASSFATDRADYTF | TGCGCCAGCAGCTTCGCAACTGACAGGGCTGACTACACCTTC
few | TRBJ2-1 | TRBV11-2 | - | CASSRTAGEQFF | TGTGCCAGCAGCCGGACGGCGGGAGAGCAGTTCTTC
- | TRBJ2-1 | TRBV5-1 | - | CASSSTYNYNEQFF | TGCGCCAGCAGCTCCACCTACAATTACAATGAGCAGTTCTTC
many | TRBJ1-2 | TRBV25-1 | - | CASSETGPANYGYTF | TGTGCCAGCAGTGAAACCGGGCCAGCTAACTATGGCTACACCTTC
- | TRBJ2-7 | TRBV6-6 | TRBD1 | CASNVQGDYEQYF | TGTGCCAGCAACGTACAGGGGGACTACGAGCAGTACTTC
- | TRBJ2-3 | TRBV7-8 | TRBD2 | CASSTYRRASGGLGIADTQYF | TGTGCCAGCAGCACCTACAGGAGGGCTAGCGGTGGGCTGGGTATCGCAGATACGCAGTATTTT
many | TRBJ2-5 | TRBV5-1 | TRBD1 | CASSSQGARETQYF | TGCGCCAGCAGTTCACAGGGGGCGCGGGAGACCCAGTACTTC
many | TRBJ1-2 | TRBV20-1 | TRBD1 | CSADLGQGLGGYTF | TGCAGTGCTGATCTGGGACAGGGCCTGGGGGGCTACACCTTC
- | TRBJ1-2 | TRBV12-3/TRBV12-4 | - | CASSWDTPNYGYTF | TGTGCCAGCAGTTGGGACACCCCTAACTATGGCTACACCTTC
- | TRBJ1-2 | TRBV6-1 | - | CASSGAAGSYGYTF | TGTGCCAGCAGTGGAGCGGCAGGGAGTTATGGCTACACCTTC
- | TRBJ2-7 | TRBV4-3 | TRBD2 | CASSPGGGRSYEQYF | TGCGCCAGCAGCCCCGGGGGGGGGCGCTCCTACGAGCAGTACTTC
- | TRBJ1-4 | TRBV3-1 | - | CASYEGLKGGKLFF | TGTGCCAGCTACGAGGGACTCAAAGGAGGAAAACTGTTTTTT
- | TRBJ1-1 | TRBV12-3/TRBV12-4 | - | CASRPTLNTEAFF | TGTGCCAGCAGACCTACACTGAACACTGAAGCTTTCTTT
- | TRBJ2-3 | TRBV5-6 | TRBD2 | CASSLGLAGGIADTQYF | TGTGCCAGCAGCTTGGGACTAGCGGGGGGAATTGCAGATACGCAGTATTTT
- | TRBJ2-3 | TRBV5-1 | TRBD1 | CASSNDRDGTDTQYF | TGCGCCAGCAGCAACGACAGGGATGGGACAGATACGCAGTATTTT
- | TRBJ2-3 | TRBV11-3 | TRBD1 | CASSRQGGDGTQYF | TGTGCCAGCAGCCGACAAGGGGGCGATGGTACGCAGTATTTT
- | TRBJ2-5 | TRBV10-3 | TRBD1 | CAISGTTGYEETQYF | TGTGCCATCAGTGGAACGACAGGGTACGAGGAGACCCAGTACTTC
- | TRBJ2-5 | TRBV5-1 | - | CASSLDFRPQETQYF | TGCGCCAGCAGCTTGGACTTTAGGCCCCAGGAGACCCAGTACTTC
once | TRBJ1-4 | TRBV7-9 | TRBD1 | CASGLTGQTEKLFF | TGTGCCAGCGGCTTGACGGGACAGACAGAAAAACTGTTTTTT
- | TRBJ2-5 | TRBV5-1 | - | CASSTRDGKTQYF | TGTGCCAGCAGCACCAGGGACGGCAAGACCCAGTACTTC
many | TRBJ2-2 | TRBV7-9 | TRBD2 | CASSLGLAGANTGELFF | TGTGCCAGCAGCTTAGGACTAGCGGGGGCGAACACCGGGGAGCTGTTTTTT
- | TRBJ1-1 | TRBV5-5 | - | CASTPFPRGPTGANTEAFF | TGTGCCAGCACCCCATTCCCCCGGGGTCCGACCGGGGCGAACACTGAAGCTTTCTTT
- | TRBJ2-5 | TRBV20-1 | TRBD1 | CSVTDRVETQYF | TGCAGTGTTACGGACAGGGTCGAGACCCAGTACTTC